This TCR beta chain was identified in a study of blood T cell repertoires in COVID-19. The authors' processing: Reference gene primer amplification gave estimated nucleated cell counts. Generated by immunoSEQ multiplex PCR, the TCRdb table keeps only in-frame clones and is missing some. For V, J and clone size, that table is used; D and trimming come from the DNA. The sample carries some 280,000 clones, roughly 89% recorded once. This receptor was obtained from a woman in her thirties or forties who had recovered from COVID-19. Sequencing was done on a sample of peripheral blood.

DNA of the CDR3: TGTGCCAGCAGCTCGCCGGGAACTGGGGCCAACGTCCTGACTTTC. This translates into CASSSPGTGANVLTF. This sequence joins TRBV5-8 and TRBJ2-6; D may be TRBD2 (5 bases). The germline gives CDR1 SGHTS, CDR2 YDEGEE. This CDR3 region has 15 residues. V lost 3 bases and J lost 2, with 9 bases in between.